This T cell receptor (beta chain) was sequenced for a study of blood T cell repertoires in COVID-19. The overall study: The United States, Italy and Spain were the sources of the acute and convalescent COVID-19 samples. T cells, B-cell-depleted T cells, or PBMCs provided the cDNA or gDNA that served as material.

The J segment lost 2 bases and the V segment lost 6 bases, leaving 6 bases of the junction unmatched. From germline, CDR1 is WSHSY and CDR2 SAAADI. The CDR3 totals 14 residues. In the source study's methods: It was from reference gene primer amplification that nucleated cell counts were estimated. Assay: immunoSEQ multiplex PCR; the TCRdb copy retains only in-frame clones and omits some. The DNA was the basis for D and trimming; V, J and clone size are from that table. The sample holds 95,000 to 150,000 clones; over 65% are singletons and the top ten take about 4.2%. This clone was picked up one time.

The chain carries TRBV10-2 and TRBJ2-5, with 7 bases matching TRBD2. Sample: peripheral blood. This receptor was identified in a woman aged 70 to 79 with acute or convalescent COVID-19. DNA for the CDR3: TGCGCCAGCAGCCGTGGGGGGGGTCAAGAGACCCAGTACTTC. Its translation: CASSRGGGQETQYF.